A selection of T cell receptor beta chains follows, all from one sample in a study of cytomegalovirus exposure and HLA in healthy donors. Repertoires were generated with immunoSEQ multiplex PCR, while TCRdb's copy carries only in-frame clones and drops some. The sample lists tens of thousands of clones; about 91% were seen once. The source material was PBMCs. The source is a man younger than 35 in good health and CMV-seronegative. Both conserved end residues are part of each CDR3. The order of the fields is V gene, clone size, J gene, D gene, CDR3 DNA, CDR3 protein. A D gene is named only where the DNA matches it firmly. Size is omitted from some rows. Given values are once, few, many or a class for expanded clones.

>TRBV7-9|.|TRBJ2-2|TRBD1
TGTGCCAGCAGCTTACCGACAGGGGGCTATACCGGGGAGCTGTTTTTT
CASSLPTGGYTGELFF
>TRBV7-2|.|TRBJ1-4|TRBD1
TGTGCCAGCAGCCTTTCGACAGGGCTTAATGAAAAACTGTTTTTT
CASSLSTGLNEKLFF
>TRBV7-2|.|TRBJ2-7|TRBD1
TGTGCCAGCAGCTTTAAGACAGGGGTCAGCTACGAGCAGTACTTC
CASSFKTGVSYEQYF
>TRBV6-4|once|TRBJ2-4|TRBD2
TGTGCCAGCAGCCCCGGACGGAGCGGGAGTAATTACAAAAACATTCAGTACTTC
CASSPGRSGSNYKNIQYF
>TRBV4-3|.|TRBJ1-2|.
TGCGCCAGCAGCCAAGATCTCCTGGGGGGACTCTATGGCTACACCTTC
CASSQDLLGGLYGYTF
>TRBV28|.|TRBJ2-5|.
TGTGCCAGCAGTTCCGGGACACAGGAGACCCAGTACTTC
CASSSGTQETQYF
>TRBV7-2|.|TRBJ2-5|.
TGTGCCAGCAGCTTAGCGCATTTCTATGAGACCCAGTACTTC
CASSLAHFYETQYF
>TRBV6-1|.|TRBJ2-1|TRBD2
TGTGCCAGCAGTGAACAAGGACTAGCGGGGAACTACAATGAGCAGTTCTTC
CASSEQGLAGNYNEQFF
>TRBV21-1|.|TRBJ2-1|.
TGTGCCAGCAGCAAAGCGACAACCTACAATGAGCAGTTCTTC
CASSKATTYNEQFF
>TRBV18|.|TRBJ1-2|.
TGTGCCAGCTCTCCACCGGGCAGGTCTCGGTATGGCTACACCTTC
CASSPPGRSRYGYTF
>TRBV7-6|.|TRBJ1-2|.
TGTGCCAGCAGCTCTCTGGGGGGGACCCCCATCCGCTACACCTTC
CASSSLGGTPIRYTF
>TRBV5-1|.|TRBJ2-5|.
TGCGCCAGCAGTGAACCCGGAGAGACCCAGTACTTC
CASSEPGETQYF
>TRBV18|once|TRBJ2-1|TRBD2
TGTGCCAGCTCAACCGGGACTAGCAATGAGCAGTTCTTC
CASSTGTSNEQFF
>TRBV28|.|TRBJ1-2|.
TGTGCCAGCAGTTCTTTCGGACGGGAGACTAACTATGGCTACACCTTC
CASSSFGRETNYGYTF
>TRBV27|.|TRBJ2-2|TRBD1
TGTGCCAGCAGTATGACAGGGGCCTCCACCGGGGAGCTGTTTTTT
CASSMTGASTGELFF
>TRBV6-5|.|TRBJ1-5|.
TGTGCCAGCAGTTCCTCGAGGCAGCCCCAGCATTTT
CASSSSRQPQHF
>TRBV4-3|.|TRBJ2-1|TRBD2
TGCGCCAGCAGCCAAGATCGACTAGCGGGAACTTTCGAGCAGTTCTTC
CASSQDRLAGTFEQFF
>TRBV5-4|.|TRBJ2-5|TRBD1
TGTGCCAGCAGCTTGGCAGGGGGCCCTAGCGAGACCCAGTACTTC
CASSLAGGPSETQYF
>TRBV10-3|.|TRBJ1-1|TRBD1
TGTGCCATCAGTGTGGGACAGACGAACACTGAAGCTTTCTTT
CAISVGQTNTEAFF
>TRBV10-3|.|TRBJ1-5|.
TGTGCCATCAGCTCGGACAGTAATGTGGGCAATCAGCCCCAGCATTTT
CAISSDSNVGNQPQHF
>TRBV18|once|TRBJ1-1|.
TGTGCCAGCTCACCACGTCCAGGAGGGGCTGAAGCTTTCTTT
CASSPRPGGAEAFF
>TRBV4-3|.|TRBJ1-4|.
TGCGCCAGCAGCCGAGAGGACACAAATAATGAAAAACTGTTTTTT
CASSREDTNNEKLFF
>TRBV9|.|TRBJ2-5|TRBD2
TGTGCCAGCAGCGTGGGGGAGTCGGGAGGTGTCCAAGAGACCCAGTACTTC
CASSVGESGGVQETQYF
>TRBV7-2|.|TRBJ1-5|.
TGTGCCAGCAGCAACGATGAAGGGGGTCGGCCCCAGCATTTT
CASSNDEGGRPQHF
>TRBV14|.|TRBJ2-1|.
TGTGCCAGCAGCCAAGGGGGTCCTCCGCGGGGTGAGCAGTTCTTC
CASSQGGPPRGEQFF
>TRBV5-1|.|TRBJ2-5|.
TGCGCCAGCAGGAGGACAGAAGAGACCCAGTACTTC
CASRRTEETQYF
>TRBV4-2|.|TRBJ2-1|TRBD1
TGTGCCAGCAGCCAAGGACAGGGGGAAGGAGGAAATGAGCAGTTCTTC
CASSQGQGEGGNEQFF
>TRBV19|.|TRBJ1-4|TRBD1
TGTGCCAGTAGAACAGGGGCCTACAATGAAAAACTGTTTTTT
CASRTGAYNEKLFF
>TRBV19|once|TRBJ2-1|TRBD1
TGTGCCAGTAGAGCCCTGGGGACAGGGGACAATGAGCAGTTCTTC
CASRALGTGDNEQFF
>TRBV27|.|TRBJ2-3|.
TGTGCCACCAGAGGTTGGGAGTCAGATACGCAGTATTTT
CATRGWESDTQYF
>TRBV19|.|TRBJ2-4|TRBD2
TGTGCCAGTAGTATTCCTAGCGGGAGGCCTCTAGCCAAAAACATTCAGTACTTC
CASSIPSGRPLAKNIQYF
>TRBV6-5|.|TRBJ2-5|.
TGTGCCAGCAGTTACGGTGTTGGGACATTCCAAGAGACCCAGTACTTC
CASSYGVGTFQETQYF
>TRBV10-3|.|TRBJ2-5|TRBD1
TGTGCCATCAGCGACCCGGGACAGGGGCAAGAGACCCAGTACTTC
CAISDPGQGQETQYF
>TRBV10-3|once|TRBJ2-4|TRBD2
TGTGCCATCAGCCAAGCGGGAGGAGGCAAAAACATTCAGTACTTC
CAISQAGGGKNIQYF
>TRBV7-7|.|TRBJ2-5|.
TGTGCTAGCAGCTTAAACCCGGGACTTCGAGAGACCCAGTACTTC
CASSLNPGLRETQYF
>TRBV7-2|.|TRBJ2-7|.
TGTGCCAGCAGCTTAAAAGCGGCCTACGAGCAGTACTTC
CASSLKAAYEQYF
>TRBV5-5|once|TRBJ1-5|TRBD1
TGTGCCAGCAGCTACACCGGGACAGGGGGCCGGCAGCCCCAGCATTTT
CASSYTGTGGRQPQHF
>TRBV7-9|once|TRBJ2-2|.
TGTGCCAGCAGACCCTTTGACAGGAATCGGTTAACCGGGGAGCTGTTTTTT
CASRPFDRNRLTGELFF
>TRBV5-1|.|TRBJ2-6|TRBD2
TGCGCCAGCAGCTCCGGACTAGCGGGCTCCTCTGGGGCCAACGTCCTGACTTTC
CASSSGLAGSSGANVLTF
>TRBV5-6|.|TRBJ2-5|TRBD1
TGTGCCAGCAGCTTGGGCAGGGGGCAAGAGACCCAGTACTTC
CASSLGRGQETQYF
>TRBV7-8|.|TRBJ1-1|.
TGTGCCAGCAGCCCCCGCCGGTCCGTGGGAGCTCTAGACACTGAAGCTTTCTTT
CASSPRRSVGALDTEAFF
>TRBV7-2|once|TRBJ2-2|TRBD2
TGTGCCAGCAGCTTACGGGCGGGAGCCTCCGGGGAGCTGTTTTTT
CASSLRAGASGELFF
>TRBV19|.|TRBJ1-5|TRBD1
TGTGCCAGTGGGACAGGGGGAGGCAATCAGCCCCAGCATTTT
CASGTGGGNQPQHF
>TRBV6-5|.|TRBJ2-7|TRBD1
TGTGCCAGCAGGAGGGGACAGGACCCCTCCTACGAGCAGTACTTC
CASRRGQDPSYEQYF
>TRBV7-2|.|TRBJ1-5|TRBD1
TGTGCCAGCAGCCCCAGGACAGGTAGCAATCAGCCCCAGCATTTT
CASSPRTGSNQPQHF
>TRBV2|.|TRBJ2-1|TRBD2
TGTGCCAGCAGTGTCCGAGCGGGAGGGCAGGGCAATGAGCAGTTCTTC
CASSVRAGGQGNEQFF
>TRBV30|.|TRBJ1-1|.
TGTGCCTGGAGTGGTGGGCAGAACACTGAAGCTTTCTTT
CAWSGGQNTEAFF
>TRBV6-5|.|TRBJ2-1|.
TGTGCCAGCAGTTACTCGCGGGTCTACAATGAGCAGTTCTTC
CASSYSRVYNEQFF
>TRBV29-1|.|TRBJ2-5|.
TGCAGCGTTGACGAAGAGACCCAGTACTTC
CSVDEETQYF
>TRBV7-2|.|TRBJ1-1|.
TGTGCCAGCAGCTTTAACATGTACACTGAAGCTTTCTTT
CASSFNMYTEAFF
>TRBV11-2|.|TRBJ2-1|.
TGTGCCAGCGGGGCTAGCGCCTACAATGAGCAGTTCTTC
CASGASAYNEQFF
>TRBV4-3|.|TRBJ2-1|.
TGCGCCAGCAGCCAAGATTGGGACTTGCTAGGTGAGCAGTTCTTC
CASSQDWDLLGEQFF